These 7 T cell receptor beta chains originate from one sample sequenced in a study of technical replicates of blood from several donors. TCRdb's table, derived via immunoSEQ multiplex PCR, lists solely in-frame clones and lacks some. The sample carries about 100,000 clones, roughly 95% recorded once. Sequenced input: T cells isolated from PBMCs. The receptors shown here come from a human donor in good health.

The rearrangement joins TRBV6-4 to TRBJ2-1; D gene unclear. CDR3 length equals 13 residues. CDR1 is MRHNA, CDR2 SNTAGT, per germline. V was trimmed by 2 bases and J by 9 bases, leaving 11 bases between them. CDR3 region: CASSDALVSEQFF. The CDR3 bases are TGTGCCAGCAGTGACGCTTTAGTTAGTGAGCAGTTCTTC.

V is TRBV27 and J is TRBJ2-7, with D maybe TRBD1 (5 bases). Trimming pared 2 bases from V and 2 bases from J, leaving 10 bases between. The CDR3 is 14 amino acids. Germline lookup yields CDR1 MNHEY and CDR2 SMNVEV (reference sequence). CDR3 amino acids: CASSLGARAYEQYF. CDR3 nucleotide sequence: TGTGCCAGCAGTTTAGGGGCCAGGGCCTACGAGCAGTACTTC.

The J gene is TRBJ1-3, the V gene TRBV19; D is undetermined. The CDR3 runs to 17 residues. CDR1 and CDR2 (germline): LNHDA, SQIVND (reference sequence). Trimming stripped 0 bases from V and 0 bases from J, with 12 bases between. DNA for the CDR3: TGTGCCAGTAGTATAGATCCCCCGGGAATCTCTGGAAACACCATATATTTT. Translating it yields CASSIDPPGISGNTIYF.

This clone has a single count. The rearrangement links TRBV10-1 to TRBJ2-7; D not resolved. Trimming stripped 0 bases from V and 3 bases from J, with 9 bases between. Germline V lookup: CDR1 WNHNN, CDR2 SYGVQD (reference sequence). This CDR3 spans 14 amino acids. The CDR3, as DNA: TGCGCCAGCAGTGAGTCCGCGAGGAACTACGAGCAGTACTTC. Its protein is CASSESARNYEQYF.

The J gene is TRBJ2-7, the V gene TRBV7-8, with a weak D call TRBD1 (5 bases). This CDR3 comprises 14 residues. Germline values: CDR1 SGHVS, CDR2 FQNEAQ. Trimming took off 5 bases at V and 0 bases at J, with 11 bases between the two ends. This chain's CDR3 is CASSEHRPSYEQYF. DNA of the CDR3: TGTGCCAGCAGCGAACACAGGCCCTCCTACGAGCAGTACTTC.

This clone was found once. The chain recombines TRBV28 with TRBJ1-1, with D tentatively TRBD1 (5 bases). Germline V gene sequence: CDR1 MDHEN, CDR2 SYDVKM. V was cut by 1 base and J by 6 bases, with 12 bases left in between. This CDR3 is built from 14 residues. CDR3 residues: CASSLLTENAEAFF. In DNA form, the CDR3 reads TGTGCCAGCAGTTTATTGACAGAAAACGCTGAAGCTTTCTTT.

V usage is TRBV9 and J usage is TRBJ2-7, with a tentative D call TRBD1 (6 bases). V lost 0 bases, J lost 4 bases, and 11 bases lay in between. This CDR3 has 14 amino acids. Per germline, CDR1 SGDLS and CDR2 YYNGEE. The CDR3 DNA follows: TGTGCCAGCAGCGTAGGGGGGCCGGGGTACGAGCAGTACTTC. Translation: CASSVGGPGYEQYF.